This T cell receptor beta chain was captured by sequencing in a study of early T cells in non-severe SARS-CoV-2 infection. Per germline, CDR1 MNHNY and CDR2 SVGAGI (reference sequence). The CDR3 is 15 amino acids. Trimming took off 8 bases at V and 0 bases at J, with 11 bases between the two ends. TCRdb processed the 5' RACE reads anew with MiXCR; each CDR3 protein has one entry. The repertoire holds about 75,000 distinct CDR3 sequences, with 10% to 12% as singletons. The receptor comes from an adult who was a healthcare worker with PCR-confirmed SARS-CoV-2 infection or an uninfected control (not recorded which). The chain uses TRBV6-6 and TRBJ1-6, with D uncertain. This material consisted of whole blood, taken at baseline. In nucleotides, the CDR3 is TGTGCCAGCTCCTACGGGAACTCCTATAATTCACCCCTCCACTTT. Protein: CASSYGNSYNSPLHF.